This T cell receptor (delta chain) is from a study of fetal and pediatric gammadelta thymocytes (dated by TCRdb to between 2022 and 2023). Study-level background: Previously published data and newly generated, unpublished data were combined in the bulk gammadelta thymocyte repertoires, which were used to strengthen a single-cell study of gammadelta thymocyte development. Unpublished data were combined with previously published data (refs 27,28) to make up the bulk gammadelta thymocyte repertoires. To increase subject numbers and strengthen the CDR3 publicity analysis, bulk TCR repertoire data were added. The set of bulk gammadelta thymocyte repertoires included roughly 10 subjects in total: 3 fetal thymus donors and 7 pediatric thymus donors.

The paper as a whole reports these results and caveats: Compared with post-natal repertoires, fetal gammadelta thymocyte repertoires had previously been reported to be enriched for TRDV2, TRGV8 and TRGV9 usage, low N additions and public CDR3s.

The run used an Illumina MiSeq. The authors' analysis ran thus. For publicity analysis, the Vgamma9Vdelta2 and nonVgamma9Vdelta2 bulk CDR3 files of each subject were merged into one combined repertoire per subject. CDR3 publicity was given a score from 0 to 19 by checking each amino acid sequence across 9 single-cell datasets and 10 bulk repertoires with base R and dplyr. TCRdb called clones anew from the public reads via CATT; matching DNA rows were later pooled. These V and J calls are TCRdb output, not the study's own analysis. Present in this sample are 1,500 to 2,500 delta-chain clones, approximately 23% of which were seen just once. Over 4% of the sample goes to the ten largest clones. From its cysteine to its phenylalanine, the CDR3 spans 22 amino acids. Here the CDR3 DNA is all that survives: 66 bases in frame from base 1. From the germline V gene, CDR1 is TSWWSYY and CDR2 is QGS. V loses 0 bases at its end and J loses 4 bases; junction bases beyond the gene matches: 23.

Of note for this clone: Its antigen is currently not known. This likely traces to a read error, being one base from a far larger clone.

Thymocytes were stained with Zombie NIR viability dye plus antibodies to CD3 (UCHT1), TCRgammadelta (11F2), TCRVgamma9 (IMMU360) and TCRVdelta2 (IMMU389). Bulk TRD and TRG CDR3 repertoires were produced separately from sorted Vgamma9Vdelta2 and nonVgamma9Vdelta2 gammadelta thymocytes taken from human fetal and pediatric thymuses. Children undergoing cardiac surgery in Belgium were the source of the pediatric thymus tissue. The ages of the pediatric thymus donors in the study ranged between roughly 1 and 12 years. Thymic cell suspensions from fetal and post-natal thymuses were prepared as previously described. NonVgamma9Vdelta2 thymocytes were sorted as CD3+ gammadeltaTCR+ cells lacking the Vgamma9+Vdelta2+ phenotype. A FACS Aria III cell sorter (BD Biosciences) was used for cell sorting.

What was sequenced was non-Vgamma9Vdelta2 gamma-delta T cells from the thymus. Read against the paper, the sample's cell subset or site label means: CD3+gammadeltaTCR+ thymocytes not co-expressing Vgamma9 and Vdelta2. The sequence derives from a child who underwent cardiac surgery and was recorded as healthy. This sequence uses TRDV1 and TRDJ2; 7 central bases correspond to TRDD2. The CDR3 here reads CALGELVGFPTSPSVGTAQLFF. In nucleotide form, the sequence is TGTGCTCTTGGGGAACTAGTGGGTTTTCCTACGTCTCCCTCGGTGGGGACAGCACAACTCTTCTTT.